These 22 T cell receptor beta chains were sequenced from one sample in a study of early T cells in non-severe SARS-CoV-2 infection. MiXCR, run by TCRdb on the 5' RACE reads, gives a single entry per CDR3 protein. The data contain about 45,000 distinct CDR3 sequences, more than 9% of them singletons. The sequenced sample consisted of whole blood. All receptors come from an adult who was a healthcare worker with PCR-confirmed SARS-CoV-2 infection or an uninfected control (not recorded which).

The V gene is TRBV10-3, the J gene TRBJ2-3; D ambiguous. The CDR3 is 12 residues long. Germline V gene lookup returns CDR1 ENHRY and CDR2 SYGVKD. V was cut by 3 bases and J by 3 bases, with 4 bases left in between. CDR3 nucleotide sequence: TGTGCCATCAGTGACAGGACAGATACGCAGTATTTT. Protein sequence: CAISDRTDTQYF.

This clonotype showed up just a few times. The rearrangement joins TRBV29-1 to TRBJ1-1, with a tentative D call TRBD1 (5 bases). Germline CDR1 reads SQVTM; CDR2 reads ANQGSEA. V was cut by 7 bases and J by 4 bases, with 16 bases left in between. This CDR3 region has 13 residues. The CDR3: CSAPRQWGTEAFF. The CDR3 DNA reads as TGCAGCGCCCCCCGACAGTGGGGCACTGAAGCTTTCTTT.

This clonotype was observed a few times. This chain connects TRBV7-9 to TRBJ2-1; D perhaps matches TRBD2 (5 bases). Between the trimmed V and J ends, which lost 3 bases and 12 bases, there was a span of 12 bases. Germline CDR1 is SEHNR and CDR2 is FQNEAQ (reference sequence). CDR3 size: 12 residues. CDR3 in DNA: TGTGCCAGCAGCTTGTCTAGCTACGGGCAGTTCTTC. It yields the protein CASSLSSYGQFF.

This clonotype was recorded once. This rearrangement joins TRBV6-2 or TRBV6-3 to TRBJ2-1; 8 bases align to TRBD1. Unmatched junction bases numbered 14, after V lost 6 bases and J lost 10 bases. Germline V gives CDR1 MNHEY, CDR2 SVGEGT. CDR3 size: 15 residues. Here the CDR3 DNA reads TGTGCCAGCAGAGGGGGACAGGCCCGAAATAGCGAGCAGTTCTTC. Protein sequence: CASRGGQARNSEQFF.

In its sample, this clonotype was seen a few times. The chain links TRBV5-1 to TRBJ2-5; the match to TRBD1 covers 7 bases. The junction had 8 bases not matched to a gene; V was cut back by 4 bases and J by 2 bases. Germline-derived CDR1 and CDR2 are SGHRS and YFSETQ. The CDR3 runs 15 residues. In DNA, the CDR3 is TGCGCCAGCAGCACGGGACAGCTAGCTCAAGAGACCCAGTACTTC. As protein: CASSTGQLAQETQYF.

This clonotype was counted at least ten times. V usage is TRBV6-2 or TRBV6-3 and J usage is TRBJ1-1, with D possibly TRBD1 on 6 matching bases. V dropped 4 bases and J dropped 0 bases, with 15 bases sitting between them. There are 16 residues in the CDR3. The germline CDR1 and CDR2 sequences are MNHEY and SVGEGT. This chain's CDR3 is CASSFSRTVMNTEAFF. The CDR3 region has the DNA TGTGCCAGCAGTTTCTCGCGGACAGTGATGAACACTGAAGCTTTCTTT.

In this sample, this clonotype turned up many times. The rearrangement links TRBV19 to TRBJ2-7; TRBD1 matches at 9 bases. Germline CDR1 reads LNHDA; CDR2 reads SQIVND (reference sequence). The CDR3 has 15 amino acids. The junction had 11 bases not matched to a gene; V was cut back by 10 bases and J by 1 base. The CDR3 is CATSPGQGRSYEQYF. CDR3 sequence (DNA): TGTGCCACTTCACCCGGACAGGGGAGATCCTACGAGCAGTACTTC.

This clonotype was observed many times. The chain couples TRBV6-6 to TRBJ2-7, with TRBD2 identical over 8 bases. The CDR3 spans 14 residues. Per germline, CDR1 MNHNY and CDR2 SVGAGI (reference sequence). Germline trimming cut 4 bases from V and 3 bases from J; bases unmatched to any gene: 5. The CDR3 region has the DNA TGTGCCAGCAGTTTACGGGAGGGCTTCTACGAGCAGTACTTC. Translated: CASSLREGFYEQYF.

In DNA form, the CDR3 reads TGTGCCAGCAGCCCGGTCCCGTTCTGGCAGTTCTTC. Residues: CASSPVPFWQFF. This chain joins TRBV7-2 and TRBJ2-1; D is unresolved. CDR3 length equals 12 residues. The germline CDR1 and CDR2 sequences are SGHTA and FQGNSA. Trimming shortened V by 5 bases and J by 12 bases, and 14 bases separated the two germline ends.

V and J are TRBV18 and TRBJ2-7; D ambiguous. The CDR3 sequence is 14 residues long. Germline values: CDR1 KGHSH, CDR2 LQKENI. Trimming removed 0 bases from V and 4 bases from J, with 10 bases in between. CDR3 in amino acids: CASSPPSQIYEQYF. The CDR3 bases are TGTGCCAGCTCACCACCATCCCAGATATACGAGCAGTACTTC.

This clonotype has a count of ten or more. The rearrangement links TRBV29-1 to TRBJ1-1, with D possibly matching TRBD1 (5 bases). The CDR3 sequence is 13 residues long. Germline-derived CDR1 and CDR2 are SQVTM and ANQGSEA. Trimming took 8 bases from V and 6 from J, leaving 19 bases between them. The CDR3 region has the DNA TGCAGCACAAGAGAAGTCCAGGGATCTGAAGCTTTCTTT. Translated, it gives CSTREVQGSEAFF.

This chain uses TRBV7-2 with TRBJ2-3; D remains ambiguous. V lost 2 bases and J lost 4, with 13 bases in between. Germline CDR1 is SGHTA and CDR2 is FQGNSA. This CDR3 is built from 15 residues. CDR3 amino acids: CASSLQPTPADTQYF. In nucleotides, the CDR3 is TGTGCCAGCAGCTTACAGCCTACCCCCGCAGATACGCAGTATTTT. The full variable domain, its missing parts supplied by reference TRBV7-2 and TRBJ2-3, is GAGVSQSPSNKVTEKGKDVELRCDPISGHTALYWYRQSLGQGLEFLIYFQGNSAPDKSGLPSDRFSAERTGGSVSTLTIQRTQQEDSAVYLCASSLQPTPADTQYFGPGTRLTVL.

The genes are TRBV11-2 and TRBJ2-5; unclear D gene. CDR3 length equals 16 residues. Germline V CDR1 and CDR2: SGHAT, FQNNGV. Deletions cut 0 bases from V and 5 bases from J, with 16 bases between. CDR3 in amino acids: CASSLDIPTRSETQYF. In DNA form, the CDR3 reads TGTGCCAGCAGCTTAGATATCCCAACCCGGAGCGAGACCCAGTACTTC.

This clonotype was observed at least ten times. The V gene is TRBV28, the J gene TRBJ1-2; maybe TRBD1 (5 bases). The CDR3 runs to 12 residues. Trimming cost V 6 bases and J 4 bases, with 9 bases left between them. From germline, CDR1 is MDHEN and CDR2 SYDVKM. The CDR3 loop reads CASSPTVYGYTF. The CDR3 bases are TGTGCCAGCAGCCCGACAGTCTATGGCTACACCTTC.

The chain combines TRBV10-2 with TRBJ2-1; 7 nucleotides agree with TRBD1. CDR3 length equals 15 residues. Losses at the gene ends were 6 bases for V and 0 bases for J; bases not matched to a gene: 5. Looked up from germline, CDR1 is WSHSY and CDR2 is SAAADI. CDR3 residues: CASRIGTDSYNEQFF. CDR3 sequence (DNA): TGCGCCAGCAGGATCGGGACAGACTCCTACAATGAGCAGTTCTTC.

The rearrangement links TRBV7-3 to TRBJ2-1; 11 bases match TRBD1. The CDR3 has 15 residues. V dropped 0 bases and J dropped 7; count of bases not matched to a gene: 2. CDR1 and CDR2 (germline): SGHTA, FQGTGA. CDR3 DNA: TGTGCCAGCAGCTTAACCGGGACAGGGGGGAATGAGCAGTTCTTC. Amino acid sequence: CASSLTGTGGNEQFF.

This clonotype came up a few times. The V call is TRBV29-1, the J call TRBJ2-1; the D gene is possibly TRBD1 (5 bases). This CDR3 region has 13 residues. The V end lost 0 bases, the J end lost 7 bases, and 10 bases lay between the germline ends. Looked up from germline, CDR1 is SQVTM and CDR2 is ANQGSEA. The CDR3 DNA is TGCAGCGTTGAAGAGCAGAAGGGGAATGAGCAGTTCTTC. Translated, it gives CSVEEQKGNEQFF.

This clonotype showed up many times. A read error may account for a junction end that differs from germline. V is TRBV7-2 and J is TRBJ1-5; 8 bases fit TRBD1. The CDR3 covers 14 residues. Germline lookup yields CDR1 SGHTA and CDR2 FQGNSA. The DNA of the CDR3 is TGTGCCAGCAGCTCGCAGGGGGCCGGCCAGCCCCAACATTTT. As protein: CASSSQGAGQPQHF.

Ten or more counts support this clonotype. J is TRBJ1-2 and V is TRBV10-3; weak D call: TRBD1 (5 bases). V lost 2 bases and J 0 bases, leaving 7 bases between the germline ends. The CDR3 extends over 14 amino acids. Germline lookup yields CDR1 ENHRY and CDR2 SYGVKD. CDR3 DNA sequence: TGTGCCATCAGTGAGCCAGGGACTAACTATGGCTACACCTTC. Its protein is CAISEPGTNYGYTF.

This clonotype came up many times. The rearrangement links TRBV29-1 to TRBJ2-2; 11 positions agree with TRBD1. The CDR3 consists of 15 residues. The V segment lost 6 bases and the J segment 3 bases; nucleotides outside the gene matches: 6. Per the germline V gene, CDR1 is SQVTM and CDR2 is ANQGSEA. CDR3 in amino acids: CSVKGGQGDTGELFF. In DNA form, the CDR3 reads TGCAGCGTCAAAGGGGGACAGGGGGACACCGGGGAGCTGTTTTTT.

V gene TRBV28 combines with J gene TRBJ1-2; D gene uncertain. Trimming pared 5 bases from V and 4 bases from J, leaving 14 bases between. The CDR3 is 14 residues long. CDR1 is MDHEN, CDR2 SYDVKM, per germline. The CDR3 DNA is TGTGCCAGCAGTCGAACCACAGAGCCCTATGGCTACACCTTC. This sequence encodes CASSRTTEPYGYTF.

The table lists this clonotype with many counts. The J gene is TRBJ2-7, the V gene TRBV7-3; D ambiguous. V gave up 1 base and J gave up 3 bases, with 7 bases separating them. The germline gives CDR1 SGHTA, CDR2 FQGTGA. CDR3 length: 13 amino acids. The CDR3 sequence: CASSLNSRYEQYF. The CDR3, as DNA: TGTGCCAGCAGCTTAAATTCCCGCTACGAGCAGTACTTC.